Each of the 13 T cell receptor beta chains below was sequenced from the same sample in a study of beta chain features in type 1 diabetes (dated by TCRdb to between 2017 and 2018). No antigens are known for them. Points the paper makes about the study in general: In all four CD4+ subsets, TCRB CDR3 length was moderately but significantly shorter in type 1 diabetes patients.

The protocol used for the library was the immunoSEQ multiplex PCR assay. The entire amount of isolated RNA was reverse transcribed using the High Capacity cDNA Reverse Transcription Kit, so the sequenced TCRB transcripts were expressed ones. TCRdb retrieved this table from immuneACCESS and kept in-frame rearrangements only. Not all clones are present; in checked studies, unresolved V genes account for under half, and no reason is known for the remainder. This sample is represented by some 160,000 clones; around 8.6% of them were singletons. About 0.5% of the sample rests with the top ten. Sequencing input: central memory CD4+ T cells from blood. The receptors were gathered from a woman aged 18-29 years with type 1 diabetes.

The CDR3 coding sequence is TGTGCCAGCAGCTTGGGGACAGGGGGATTCTCCTACAATGAGCAGTTCTTC. Its protein product is CASSLGTGGFSYNEQFF. The chain has TRBV5-4 and TRBJ2-1; 10 bases are shared with TRBD1. V was clipped by 0 bases and J by 0 bases; unmatched bases: 3. The CDR3 length is 17 residues. The germline V gene has CDR1 SGHNT and CDR2 YYREEE (reference sequence).

The V and J genes are TRBV2 and TRBJ1-1, with TRBD1 as a possible D gene (6 bases). CDR3 length: 14 residues. The V end lost 6 bases, the J end lost 1 base, and 12 bases lay between the germline ends. Germline V lookup: CDR1 SNHLY, CDR2 FYNNEI. The CDR3 here is CASSLIQGNTEAFF. For the CDR3, the DNA is TGTGCCAGCAGCCTGATACAGGGGAACACTGAAGCTTTCTTT.

This clone was counted ten times or more. This chain links TRBV23-1 with TRBJ2-7; D call uncertain. TRBV23-1 is classed as an ORF, of uncertain function. V was cut by 7 bases and J by 3 bases, with 7 bases left in between. This CDR3 has 11 amino acids. The CDR3 loop is CASTGHYEQYF. CDR3 DNA: TGCGCCAGCACAGGTCACTACGAGCAGTACTTC.

V gene TRBV5-4 combines with J gene TRBJ2-3; D is perhaps TRBD1 (6 bases). Germline-derived CDR1 and CDR2 are SGHNT and YYREEE (reference sequence). V was clipped by 2 bases and J by 6 bases, with 16 bases between them. The CDR3 has 15 amino acids. The CDR3 sequence is CASSFPGTLTDTQYF. The CDR3 nucleotides read TGTGCCAGCAGCTTCCCCGGGACACTTACCGATACGCAGTATTTT.

This clone was observed a handful of times. The rearrangement joins TRBV19 to TRBJ2-3; TRBD1 might be the D (5 bases). From germline, CDR1 is LNHDA and CDR2 SQIVND (reference sequence). The CDR3 length is 16 residues. Trimming shortened V by 2 bases and J by 5 bases, and 17 bases separated the two germline ends. The DNA for the CDR3 is TGTGCCAGTAGTATACCAGGCATTCAGGGAAAAGATACGCAGTATTTT. It encodes CASSIPGIQGKDTQYF.

This clone was seen only a few times. The chain combines TRBV5-1 with TRBJ2-6, with D perhaps TRBD1 (6 bases). Germline CDR1 is SGHRS and CDR2 is YFSETQ. The CDR3 runs 16 residues. The V and J ends lost 0 bases and 2 bases respectively, with 9 bases between them. In DNA form, the CDR3 reads TGCGCCAGCAGCTTGGATACAGGGCCTGGGGCCAACGTCCTGACTTTC. Its protein product is CASSLDTGPGANVLTF.

This clone was observed many times. The chain recombines TRBV23-1 with TRBJ2-7; 7 bases agree with TRBD1. TRBV23-1 is classed as an ORF, of uncertain function. J gave up 0 bases and V 0 bases, and 5 bases lay outside the gene matches. The CDR3 spans 16 residues. The CDR3 DNA is TGCGCCAGCAGTCAATCGGTGAGGGGGCACTCCTACGAGCAGTACTTC. Translating it yields CASSQSVRGHSYEQYF.

This clone was seen a handful of times. The genes are TRBV5-1 and TRBJ2-3, with TRBD1 as a possible D gene (5 bases). The CDR3 length is 12 residues. The germline V gene encodes CDR1 SGHRS and CDR2 YFSETQ. Deletions cut 8 bases from V and 2 bases from J, with 9 bases between. The CDR3 is CASAGNTDTQYF. The CDR3 DNA is TGCGCCAGTGCAGGGAACACAGATACGCAGTATTTT.

The sample holds a few counts of this clone. This rearrangement joins TRBV4-2 to TRBJ2-7, with 12 bases matching TRBD2. CDR1 is LGHNA and CDR2 is YNFKEQ in the germline V gene. The CDR3 sequence is 15 residues long. J gave up 4 bases and V 0 bases, and 1 base lay outside the gene matches. The CDR3 loop reads CASSQEGTSGYEQYF. CDR3 DNA sequence: TGTGCCAGCAGCCAAGAGGGGACTAGCGGGTACGAGCAGTACTTC.

This CDR3 reads CASSLGTSGRVDEQFF. CDR3 DNA sequence: TGCGCCAGCAGCTTAGGGACTAGCGGGAGGGTGGATGAGCAGTTCTTC. V is TRBV5-1 and J is TRBJ2-1; TRBD2 agrees at 16 bases. The trim removed 2 bases at V and 8 bases at J, leaving 4 bases unmatched. From germline, CDR1 is SGHRS and CDR2 YFSETQ. CDR3 size: 16 residues.

The rearrangement joins TRBV10-3 to TRBJ2-7; the match to TRBD1 covers 10 bases. CDR3 length: 16 residues. V was pared by 10 bases and J by 5 bases, with 17 bases of the junction left unmatched. CDR1 is ENHRY, CDR2 SYGVKD, per germline. CDR3 in amino acids: CATPPPGQGNANEQYF. The CDR3 nucleotides are TGTGCCACCCCCCCACCGGGACAGGGGAACGCGAACGAGCAGTACTTC.

This clone was detected only a few times. This chain joins TRBV4-3 and TRBJ2-6; TRBD2 aligns across 7 bases. Per the germline V gene, CDR1 is LGHNA and CDR2 is YSLEER. V trimming: 5 bases; J trimming: 0 bases; junction bases outside the gene matches: 10. The CDR3 spans 18 residues. The CDR3 region has the DNA TGCGCCAGCAGCAAAAGGTACGGCGGGAGCTCTGGGGCCAACGTCCTGACTTTC. Amino acid sequence: CASSKRYGGSSGANVLTF.

This clone was detected a few times. V gene TRBV5-1 combines with J gene TRBJ2-7; D is uncertain. Germline V gene lookup returns CDR1 SGHRS and CDR2 YFSETQ. This CDR3 is 11 amino acids long. Trimming pared 5 bases from V and 5 bases from J, leaving 8 bases between. The CDR3 sequence: CASRRQDEQYF. DNA for the CDR3: TGCGCCAGCAGACGCCAGGACGAGCAGTACTTC.